This TCR beta chain was sequenced in a study of post-analysis software for immune sequencing data. Unique molecular identifiers were carried by the TCR beta cDNA libraries. TCRdb re-called the PCR reads with MiXCR, one entry per CDR3 protein. The data show fewer than 900,000 distinct CDR3 sequences, with around 46% seen just once and 4% to 5% held by the top ten. The CDR3 is 15 residues long. Looked up from germline, CDR1 is SGHTA and CDR2 is FQGNSA. Notes on the study in general: Relative to controls, patients with multiple sclerosis showed significantly lower normalized Chao1 diversity. The authors found that F measure strongly co-clustered same-batch samples. A handful of TRBV segments were significantly more frequent in patients than in controls. TRBV5-6, TRBV5-1 and TRBV20-1 were among these segments.

Regarding this clonotype: Its antigen remains unidentified. A read error may account for a junction end that differs from germline.

The source material was blood. The TCR comes from a girl aged 10-17 years with multiple sclerosis. This rearrangement joins TRBV7-2 to TRBJ2-4; D is perhaps TRBD2 (6 bases). CDR3 residues: CASSWPGVAKNIQYF. CDR3 in DNA: TGTGCTAGCAGCTGGCCGGGGGTAGCCAAAAACATTCAGTACTTC.